This TCR beta chain was documented in a study of identical twins. TCRdb re-called the 5' RACE reads through MiXCR, storing one row per CDR3 protein. Here the sample spans 550,000 to 800,000 distinct CDR3 sequences, around 7.4% being singletons. Unmatched junction bases numbered 7, after V lost 3 bases and J lost 5 bases. Germline V gene data show CDR1 as PRHDT and CDR2 as FYEKMQ (reference sequence). CDR3 length: 14 amino acids. The same specimen was also included in a second study, on yellow fever vaccine responses in identical twins.

Sequencing was performed on PBMCs. This TCR came from a woman younger than 30 in good health. The rearrangement uses TRBV13 and TRBJ2-7; 7 bases match TRBD2. CDR3 amino acids: CASSLGGRAHEQYF. For the CDR3, the DNA is TGTGCCAGCAGCTTGGGAGGGAGGGCCCACGAGCAGTACTTC. The complete variable domain, with remaining parts taken from reference TRBV13 and TRBJ2-7, reads AAGVIQSPRHLIKEKRETATLKCYPIPRHDTVYWYQQGPGQDPQFLISFYEKMQSDKGSIPDRFSAQQFSDYHSELNMSSLELGDSALYFCASSLGGRAHEQYFGPGTRLTVT.